This is a list of T cell receptor beta chains from one sample in a study of T cells in Graves' hyperthyroidism and ophthalmopathy. TCRdb recomputed calls from the multiplex PCR reads with MiXCR, one row per CDR3 protein. This sample has about 530,000 distinct CDR3 sequences; over 15% occur once, and the top ten carry roughly a sixth. The specimen was blood. The source of these receptors is a woman younger than 30 with Graves' ophthalmopathy. Both conserved end residues are part of each CDR3. Fields, in order: CDR3 DNA, CDR3 protein, clone size, J gene, V gene, D gene. The D gene is left open where the match is weak. The size entry is marked missing in some rows and otherwise reads once, few, many or a size class.

cdr3_nt: TGTGCCAGCAGTTTACGGGGGGCCGGGGGAGAGACCCAGTACTTC
cdr3_aa: CASSLRGAGGETQYF
clone_size: few
j_call: TRBJ2-5
v_call: TRBV27
d_call: .

cdr3_nt: TGTGCCAGCAGCCAAGGAGGACTGCCCCCAGATACGCAGTATTTT
cdr3_aa: CASSQGGLPPDTQYF
clone_size: few
j_call: TRBJ2-3
v_call: TRBV14
d_call: .

cdr3_nt: TGTGCCAGCAGCTGCCTGAACGGCTCCCGAGAGACCCAGTACTTC
cdr3_aa: CASSCLNGSRETQYF
clone_size: few
j_call: TRBJ2-5
v_call: TRBV5-7
d_call: .

cdr3_nt: TGTGCCAGCAGACTAGCGGGAGGGTCAGATACGCAGTATTTT
cdr3_aa: CASRLAGGSDTQYF
clone_size: many
j_call: TRBJ2-3
v_call: TRBV7-3
d_call: TRBD2

cdr3_nt: TGTGCCAGCAGCCCGTGGACTAGCTATACCAGCGAGCAGTACTTC
cdr3_aa: CASSPWTSYTSEQYF
clone_size: many
j_call: TRBJ2-7
v_call: TRBV7-2
d_call: TRBD2

cdr3_nt: TGCGCCAGCAGCCCCGGGGACAGGGAGATCACTGAAGCTTTCTTT
cdr3_aa: CASSPGDREITEAFF
clone_size: .
j_call: TRBJ1-1
v_call: TRBV5-1
d_call: TRBD1

cdr3_nt: TGTGCCAGCAGCTCAACAGGGGACAGGTCCATGAACACTGAAGCTTTCTTT
cdr3_aa: CASSSTGDRSMNTEAFF
clone_size: many
j_call: TRBJ1-1
v_call: TRBV7-6
d_call: TRBD1

cdr3_nt: TGTGCCAGCAGCGCCCGAAGATCTGAGAGGGGTGACACTGAAGCTTTCTTT
cdr3_aa: CASSARRSERGDTEAFF
clone_size: many
j_call: TRBJ1-1
v_call: TRBV11-2
d_call: .

cdr3_nt: TGTGCCAGCAGAAAGACTAGCGAATACACAGATACGCAGTATTTT
cdr3_aa: CASRKTSEYTDTQYF
clone_size: many
j_call: TRBJ2-3
v_call: TRBV27
d_call: TRBD2

cdr3_nt: TGTGCCAGCACCTCGGACTATGGCTACACCTTC
cdr3_aa: CASTSDYGYTF
clone_size: once
j_call: TRBJ1-2
v_call: TRBV9
d_call: .

cdr3_nt: TGTGCCAGCAGTTTCGGGGTTACCGGGGAGCTGTTTTTT
cdr3_aa: CASSFGVTGELFF
clone_size: few
j_call: TRBJ2-2
v_call: TRBV27
d_call: .

cdr3_nt: .
cdr3_aa: CASSTSPGLAGAGSEQFF
clone_size: .
j_call: TRBJ2-1
v_call: TRBV27
d_call: .

cdr3_nt: TGTGCCATCAGTGACGATGGGAGGCAGGGGTCGGAGACCCAGTACTTC
cdr3_aa: CAISDDGRQGSETQYF
clone_size: few
j_call: TRBJ2-5
v_call: TRBV10-3
d_call: .

cdr3_nt: TGCGCCAGCAGCTTGGCAGGACAGGGTGTCAATGAGCAGTTCTTC
cdr3_aa: CASSLAGQGVNEQFF
clone_size: many
j_call: TRBJ2-1
v_call: TRBV5-1
d_call: TRBD1

cdr3_nt: TGTGCCAGCAGAGTCGAGACAGCTGGAAACACCATATATTTT
cdr3_aa: CASRVETAGNTIYF
clone_size: few
j_call: TRBJ1-3
v_call: TRBV2
d_call: .

cdr3_nt: TGCAGCGGCGATGGAGGGGGCGGCACCTACAATGAGCAGTTCTTC
cdr3_aa: CSGDGGGGTYNEQFF
clone_size: many
j_call: TRBJ2-1
v_call: TRBV29-1
d_call: .

cdr3_nt: TGTGCCAGCATGACCGGCACTGAAGCTTTCTTT
cdr3_aa: CASMTGTEAFF
clone_size: many
j_call: TRBJ1-1
v_call: TRBV6-1
d_call: .

cdr3_nt: TGTGCCACCTCGAAAGGACAGACCACCTACGAGCAGTACTTC
cdr3_aa: CATSKGQTTYEQYF
clone_size: .
j_call: TRBJ2-7
v_call: TRBV6-1
d_call: .

cdr3_nt: TGTGCCAGCAGTGACCCGACAGGGGGCCGTATCGGTGAAAAACTGTTTTTT
cdr3_aa: CASSDPTGGRIGEKLFF
clone_size: .
j_call: TRBJ1-4
v_call: TRBV2
d_call: TRBD1

cdr3_nt: TGTGCCAGCAGGGGGTCCCACAACTATGGCTACACCTTC
cdr3_aa: CASRGSHNYGYTF
clone_size: .
j_call: TRBJ1-2
v_call: TRBV6-1
d_call: .

cdr3_nt: TGTGCCAGCAGCCCCACACCGCCCCGGCCAGGGAACAATGAGCAGTTCTTC
cdr3_aa: CASSPTPPRPGNNEQFF
clone_size: many
j_call: TRBJ2-1
v_call: TRBV7-9
d_call: .

cdr3_nt: TGTGCCAGTAATAAGAGGGGGGGCTATGAGCAGTTCTTC
cdr3_aa: CASNKRGGYEQFF
clone_size: few
j_call: TRBJ2-1
v_call: TRBV19
d_call: .

cdr3_nt: TGTGCCAGCTCACCTATTATTGAATACGTGAGGGCCAACAATGAGCAGTTCTTC
cdr3_aa: CASSPIIEYVRANNEQFF
clone_size: few
j_call: TRBJ2-1
v_call: TRBV18
d_call: .

cdr3_nt: TGTGCCATCAGTGGCATCCCAGGACAGGGGATGCGAAACACGAACAATGAGCAGTTCTTC
cdr3_aa: CAISGIPGQGMRNTNNEQFF
clone_size: .
j_call: TRBJ2-1
v_call: TRBV10-3
d_call: TRBD1

cdr3_nt: TGTGCCAGCCGCGGGACAGGGACCTACGAGCAGTACTTC
cdr3_aa: CASRGTGTYEQYF
clone_size: many
j_call: TRBJ2-7
v_call: TRBV11-2
d_call: TRBD1

cdr3_nt: TGCAGTGCTAGAGTTCGGAACCTCATGAACACTGAAGCTTTCTTT
cdr3_aa: CSARVRNLMNTEAFF
clone_size: .
j_call: TRBJ1-1
v_call: TRBV20-1
d_call: .

cdr3_nt: TGCAGTGCTAGACAGGGGTATGAGCAGTTCTTC
cdr3_aa: CSARQGYEQFF
clone_size: many
j_call: TRBJ2-1
v_call: TRBV20-1
d_call: .

cdr3_nt: TGTGCCAGCAGGACAGGGGGCGCTTATGAAAAACTGTTTTTT
cdr3_aa: CASRTGGAYEKLFF
clone_size: .
j_call: TRBJ1-4
v_call: TRBV28
d_call: TRBD1

cdr3_nt: TGTGCCAGCAGCTTTGCGACCTACAATGAGCAGTTCTTC
cdr3_aa: CASSFATYNEQFF
clone_size: many
j_call: TRBJ2-1
v_call: TRBV7-9
d_call: .

cdr3_nt: TGTGCCAGCAGAACCGCTCAAGAGACCCAGTACTTC
cdr3_aa: CASRTAQETQYF
clone_size: .
j_call: TRBJ2-5
v_call: TRBV2
d_call: .

cdr3_nt: TGTGCCAGCAGGCCAAGTACATCTGCCCAGGGCTACCAAGAGACCCAGTACTTC
cdr3_aa: CASRPSTSAQGYQETQYF
clone_size: few
j_call: TRBJ2-5
v_call: TRBV4-2
d_call: .

cdr3_nt: TGTGCCAGCAGTTTATACGCTGGGAATTCGGAGACCCAGTACTTC
cdr3_aa: CASSLYAGNSETQYF
clone_size: .
j_call: TRBJ2-5
v_call: TRBV27
d_call: .

cdr3_nt: TGTGCCAGCAGTTTTTTAGCTAACACTGAAGCTTTCTTT
cdr3_aa: CASSFLANTEAFF
clone_size: many
j_call: TRBJ1-1
v_call: TRBV28
d_call: .